The rows below give T cell receptor beta chains drawn from one sample of a study of identical twins. TCRdb used MiXCR to reprocess the 5' RACE reads, holding one entry per CDR3 protein. The table includes around 490,000 distinct CDR3 sequences, about 20% detected once. In addition, the sample was reused for a study of yellow fever vaccine responses in identical twins.

Sequencing was carried out using CD4+ T cells sorted from blood. These receptors originate from a woman between 18 and 29 years old in good health. CDR3s include the opening cysteine and the closing phenylalanine or tryptophan. A D gene is named only where the DNA matches it firmly. The size of a clone is reported for some rows only, either as once, few or many, or as a class for expanded clones.

cdr3_aa cdr3_nt j_call v_call d_call clone_size
CASNVAGAADTQYF TGCGCCAGCAACGTGGCGGGAGCGGCAGATACGCAGTATTTT TRBJ2-3 TRBV5-1 TRBD2 NA
CASSSPGTSRGGTQYF TGTGCCAGCAGTTCACCCGGGACTAGCAGAGGGGGGACCCAGTACTTC TRBJ2-5 TRBV28 TRBD2 NA
CATSRGDSPGELFF TGTGCCACCAGCAGGGGGGACTCCCCCGGGGAGCTGTTTTTT TRBJ2-2 TRBV15 NA many
CASSDLAVKETQYF TGTGCCAGCAGCGACCTAGCGGTCAAAGAGACCCAGTACTTC TRBJ2-5 TRBV4-2 TRBD2 few
CASSTWTGSQPQHF TGTGCCAGCAGTACCTGGACAGGGAGTCAGCCCCAGCATTTT TRBJ1-5 TRBV2 TRBD1 NA
CSVLRQGIAGELFF TGCAGTGTGTTAAGGCAGGGAATAGCCGGGGAGCTGTTTTTT TRBJ2-2 TRBV20-1 NA NA
CASRVLARDEQFF TGTGCCAGCAGGGTACTAGCTAGGGATGAGCAGTTCTTC TRBJ2-1 TRBV28 NA NA
CASSLEWGNYGYTF TGTGCCAGCAGCTTAGAGTGGGGGAACTATGGCTACACCTTC TRBJ1-2 TRBV7-2 NA few
CASSEEGTGGAFVDEQYF TGTGCCAGCAGTGAAGAGGGGACAGGGGGCGCGTTCGTTGACGAGCAGTACTTC TRBJ2-7 TRBV25-1 TRBD1 few
CASSLGGTSGATDTQYF TGTGCCAGTAGTCTCGGGGGGACCTCGGGGGCCACAGATACGCAGTATTTT TRBJ2-3 TRBV19 NA few
CASSAGQGARELFF TGTGCCAGCAGCGCGGGACAGGGGGCTAGGGAGCTGTTTTTT TRBJ2-2 TRBV7-9 TRBD1 few
CASSRAIGQGAKEYF TGTGCCAGCAGTAGAGCCATAGGGCAGGGGGCGAAGGAGTACTTC TRBJ2-7 TRBV27 TRBD1 few
CSVGTAFGTGELFF TGCAGCGTTGGCACCGCGTTCGGAACCGGGGAGCTGTTTTTT TRBJ2-2 TRBV29-1 NA NA
CASSLGWTSGYEQYF TGTGCCAGCAGCCTCGGATGGACTAGCGGCTACGAGCAGTACTTC TRBJ2-7 TRBV7-2 TRBD2 NA
CASSLATAGGLREQFF TGTGCCAGCAGCTTAGCTACAGCGGGAGGGCTACGGGAGCAGTTCTTC TRBJ2-1 TRBV11-2 TRBD2 NA
CSAGGGASTNEKLFF TGCAGCGCCGGAGGAGGGGCATCCACTAATGAAAAACTGTTTTTT TRBJ1-4 TRBV29-1 NA NA
CASSLGRTGTSDYEQYF TGTGCCAGCAGCTTAGGGAGAACGGGGACTAGCGACTACGAGCAGTACTTC TRBJ2-7 TRBV7-9 TRBD2 NA
CSVIRAGETQETQYF TGCAGCGTGATCCGAGCGGGAGAGACCCAAGAGACCCAGTACTTC TRBJ2-5 TRBV29-1 TRBD2 NA
CATSDPSGGRYNEQFF TGTGCCACCAGTGACCCAAGCGGGGGGCGTTACAATGAGCAGTTCTTC TRBJ2-1 TRBV24-1 TRBD2 many
CAISDGTGGGYTF TGTGCCATCAGTGATGGGACAGGGGGTGGCTACACCTTC TRBJ1-2 TRBV10-3 TRBD1 NA
CASSLSGLAGASSYNEQFF TGTGCCAGCAGCTTATCCGGTCTAGCGGGGGCGAGCTCCTACAATGAGCAGTTCTTC TRBJ2-1 TRBV11-1 TRBD2 few
CSAFIADEQFF TGCAGTGCTTTCATCGCGGATGAGCAGTTCTTC TRBJ2-1 TRBV20-1 NA few
CACSLFGRTISGANVLTF TGTGCCTGCAGTTTATTTGGCAGGACTATCTCTGGGGCCAACGTCCTGACTTTC TRBJ2-6 TRBV2 NA once
CASSPTERGTGSLGYEQFF TGCGCCAGCAGCCCGACGGAGAGGGGCACGGGATCCCTGGGCTATGAGCAGTTCTTC TRBJ2-1 TRBV5-1 NA NA
CASSLEWRTEAFF TGCGCCAGCAGCTTGGAGTGGAGGACTGAAGCTTTCTTT TRBJ1-1 TRBV5-1 NA many
CASEAGQGSSPLHF TGTGCCAGCGAAGCGGGACAGGGTAGTTCACCCCTCCACTTT TRBJ1-6 TRBV2 TRBD1 NA
CSGTRALGTYEQYF TGCAGTGGTACCCGGGCCTTAGGAACCTACGAGCAGTACTTC TRBJ2-7 TRBV20-1 NA NA
CASSDEVGTEAFF TGTGCCAGCAGTGACGAGGTTGGCACTGAAGCTTTCTTT TRBJ1-1 TRBV6-4 NA few
CASRPIAGRTDTQYF TGTGCCAGCAGGCCAATAGCGGGGCGCACAGATACGCAGTATTTT TRBJ2-3 TRBV11-2 TRBD2 NA
CSARLALEQFF TGCAGTGCTAGATTAGCGCTAGAGCAGTTCTTC TRBJ2-1 TRBV20-1 NA few
CASSATRDRGLPATNEKLFF TGTGCCAGCAGCGCCACCCGGGACAGGGGATTACCTGCAACTAATGAAAAACTGTTTTTT TRBJ1-4 TRBV9 TRBD1 few
CASRTQESYGYTF TGTGCCAGCAGGACTCAGGAGAGCTATGGCTACACCTTC TRBJ1-2 TRBV5-5 NA NA
CASSSRLAGGLNEQFF TGTGCCAGCAGCTCCCGGCTAGCGGGGGGGCTCAATGAGCAGTTCTTC TRBJ2-1 TRBV7-2 TRBD2 NA
CASSRGRWSSDTQYF TGTGCCAGCAGCCGGGGCCGGTGGTCCTCAGATACGCAGTATTTT TRBJ2-3 TRBV5-6 NA NA
CASSSVGTEAFF TGTGCCAGCAGTTCGGTGGGCACTGAAGCTTTCTTT TRBJ1-1 TRBV27 NA many
CSARPTSVNEQFF TGCAGTGCTAGGCCTACTAGTGTCAATGAGCAGTTCTTC TRBJ2-1 TRBV20-1 NA few
CASSNRVNEQFF TGTGCCAGCAGTAACAGAGTCAATGAGCAGTTCTTC TRBJ2-1 TRBV11-2 NA NA
CASRPSGPQETQYF TGTGCCAGCAGACCTAGCGGACCCCAAGAGACCCAGTACTTC TRBJ2-5 TRBV3-1 TRBD2 few
CASSLGLAGGDEVFF TGTGCCAGCAGCTTGGGGCTAGCGGGGGGGGACGAAGTGTTCTTC TRBJ2-1 TRBV5-6 TRBD2 NA
CASSDSLKQFF TGTGCCAGCAGTGATTCATTAAAGCAGTTCTTC TRBJ2-1 TRBV2 NA few
CATAREVGRVRALGGQPQHF TGTGCCACAGCAAGAGAGGTGGGCAGGGTCCGTGCCCTCGGTGGTCAGCCCCAGCATTTT TRBJ1-5 TRBV6-2/TRBV6-3 NA NA
CASSLGTGSTYGYTF TGTGCCAGCAGCTTGGGGACAGGGTCAACCTATGGCTACACCTTC TRBJ1-2 TRBV5-5 TRBD1 NA
CAISEWDSGEQFF TGTGCCATCAGTGAGTGGGATAGCGGTGAGCAGTTCTTC TRBJ2-1 TRBV10-3 NA many
CSAPRTGNYGYTF TGCAGTGCTCCTCGGACAGGCAACTATGGCTACACCTTC TRBJ1-2 TRBV20-1 TRBD1 NA
CASRGTGTQETQYF TGTGCCAGTAGAGGGACAGGGACACAAGAGACCCAGTACTTC TRBJ2-5 TRBV19 TRBD1 few
CASSKRTGGSYNEQFF TGTGCCAGCAGCAAGCGAACAGGGGGTTCCTACAATGAGCAGTTCTTC TRBJ2-1 TRBV4-2 TRBD1 NA
CASRGIAGGRRTDTQYF TGTGCCAGCAGAGGGATAGCGGGGGGGCGTAGGACAGATACGCAGTATTTT TRBJ2-3 TRBV27 TRBD2 few
CASSPQEGETQYF TGTGCCAGCTCGCCGCAGGAGGGGGAGACCCAGTACTTC TRBJ2-5 TRBV18 NA NA
CASGAGGGHQPQHF TGTGCCAGCGGTGCGGGGGGGGGTCATCAGCCCCAGCATTTT TRBJ1-5 TRBV12-3/TRBV12-4 NA many
CASSPGQGLSYEQYF TGTGCCAGCAGCCCGGGACAGGGCCTCTCCTACGAGCAGTACTTC TRBJ2-7 TRBV12-3/TRBV12-4 TRBD1 NA
CASSKAGKAYEQYF TGTGCCAGCAGTAAGGCGGGAAAGGCCTACGAGCAGTACTTC TRBJ2-7 TRBV25-1 NA NA
CASSVVAGGTDTQYF TGTGCCAGCAGCGTAGTAGCGGGAGGCACAGATACGCAGTATTTT TRBJ2-3 TRBV9 TRBD2 NA
CASSLTSNGEAFF TGTGCCAGCAGCTTAACCAGTAATGGTGAAGCTTTCTTT TRBJ1-1 TRBV7-8 NA few
CASSPDRTYSYEQYF TGTGCCAGCAGCCCCGACAGGACCTACTCCTACGAGCAGTACTTC TRBJ2-7 TRBV3-1 NA few
CASSLNRQYNSPLHF TGTGCCAGCAGTTTAAATCGGCAGTATAATTCACCCCTCCACTTT TRBJ1-6 TRBV12-3/TRBV12-4 NA few
CASSSLGSGSWNEQFF TGTGCCAGCAGCTCCCTCGGAAGCGGGAGTTGGAATGAGCAGTTCTTC TRBJ2-1 TRBV11-2 TRBD2 once
CASTNEGETQYF TGTGCCAGCACTAACGAGGGGGAGACCCAGTACTTC TRBJ2-5 TRBV12-3/TRBV12-4 NA few
CSAPQDYTDTQYF TGCAGTGCCCCGCAGGACTACACAGATACGCAGTATTTT TRBJ2-3 TRBV20-1 NA NA
CASSLRYGYTF TGTGCCAGCTCCCTTCGGTATGGCTACACCTTC TRBJ1-2 TRBV28 NA NA
CASSKWGRVRFDEQFF TGTGCCAGCAGCAAATGGGGGAGGGTTCGATTCGATGAGCAGTTCTTC TRBJ2-1 TRBV21-1 NA many